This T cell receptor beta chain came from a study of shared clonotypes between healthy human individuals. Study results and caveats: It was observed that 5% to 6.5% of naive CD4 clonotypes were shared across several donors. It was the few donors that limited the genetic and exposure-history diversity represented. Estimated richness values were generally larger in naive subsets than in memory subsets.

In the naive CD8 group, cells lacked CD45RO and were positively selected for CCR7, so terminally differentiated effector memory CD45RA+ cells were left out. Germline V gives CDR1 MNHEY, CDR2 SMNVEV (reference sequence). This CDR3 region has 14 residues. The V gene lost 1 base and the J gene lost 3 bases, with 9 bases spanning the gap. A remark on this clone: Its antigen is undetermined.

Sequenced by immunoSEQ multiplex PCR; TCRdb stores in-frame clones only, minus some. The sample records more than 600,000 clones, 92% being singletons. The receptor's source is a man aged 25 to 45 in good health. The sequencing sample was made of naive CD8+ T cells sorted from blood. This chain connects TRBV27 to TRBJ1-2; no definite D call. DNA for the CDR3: TGTGCCAGCAGTTTATTTGGGCGCGACTATGGCTACACCTTC. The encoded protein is CASSLFGRDYGYTF.